This T cell receptor (beta chain) emerged from a study of T and B cells in COVID-19 patients (dated by TCRdb to about 2020). General notes on the study: Using TRB and IGH repertoire sequencing of peripheral blood, the study characterized adaptive immunity in COVID-19 patients who had active infection or had recovered. Of the roughly 22 patients in the active-infection cohort, fewer than 15 were critically ill and needed mechanical ventilation or ECMO. For the repertoire analyses, the comparison was an age-matched reference group of a few dozen healthy donors who were negative for COVID-19 antibodies. Median age was about 30 years in the recovered cohort versus roughly 70 years in the active-infection cohort. As many as 9 follow-up blood samples were taken per patient, and some of the samples covered different disease stages within the same individual. Of the 20 to 25 patients in the active-infection cohort, fewer than 19 had comorbidities associated with unfavorable COVID-19 outcome. Two patients were included in both the recovered and active cohorts because samples were available from active disease and after recovery. The recovered cohort included roughly 18 patients who contributed 20 samples, and most of those patients had mild to moderate COVID-19 that was managed on an outpatient basis. Over 8 million TCR sequences were analysed in a TCR and BCR sequence repository that covered around 34 patients and approximately 70 time points.

The sequencer listed for this sample is Illumina MiSeq. Multiplex PCR with BIOMED2 TRB-A/B primer pools was used to amplify the TRB rearrangements. Illumina-compatible adapters and 7-nucleotide sample barcodes were attached to the amplicons in two consecutive PCRs. Phusion HS II polymerase was used for all library PCRs. Amplicons were gel-purified with the NucleoSpin Gel and PCR Clean-up kit, quantified on Qubit, and pooled at roughly 4.3 nM. Amplicon pool quality was checked on an Agilent 2100 Bioanalyzer before Illumina next-generation sequencing. The paper's data handling went like this. MiXCR 3.0.8 with the default MiXCR reference library was used to annotate TRB rearrangements. Sequences with fewer than 2 reads and non-productive reads were filtered out, and every unique CDR3 nucleotide sequence was treated as a single clone. R 3.5.1 was used to calculate clonality, diversity, richness and V-J gene usage. TCR clustering by CDR3 similarity used GLIPH2, with generation probabilities calculated by OLGA. Only GLIPH2 clusters containing at least four unique TCR clonotypes present in at least three individuals were kept. The raw public reads went through TCRdb reprocessing: fastp at Q25, MiXCR clone calling, in-frame beta chains kept. Every CDR3 protein is listed once, alongside the most common genes and DNA of its rows. TCRdb, not the authors, supplied the V and J calls. Recorded for this sample are more than 12,000 distinct CDR3 sequences; roughly 29% of them occurred a single time. Roughly 1.1% of the sample goes to the ten largest clones.

This clonotype was seen more than once but under ten times. Its antigen target is currently unknown. No much larger clone exists at a distance of one base, and base qualities are not known. Summary of the overall study and its limitations: The cohort was judged too small for assessing how HLA contributes to COVID-19 susceptibility or severity. The reported TCR clusters were stated to require prospective validation before clinical use. A total of 2,000 to 2,500 TCR clusters were exclusive to the recovered cohort, and about 31 of those clusters were low-pGen clusters. In patients with COVID-19, the usage of TRBV/TRBJ genes was reported to be strongly skewed. TRB repertoires were highly clonal in active COVID-19, whereas diversity and richness at recovery rose above healthy donor levels. Specific T cell subsets (CD4+/Treg/CD8+) and sorted SARS-CoV-2-responsive or tetramer+ T cells had not yet been sequenced, with those experiments still ongoing. Blood samples obtained from mildly ill patients during symptoms, as well as early samples obtained from severe cases, were available only in scarce numbers.

V and J are truncated by 6 bases and 3 bases respectively, leaving an intervening sequence of 18 bases. CDR1 and CDR2, per the germline V gene (reference sequence), are MNHEY and SMNVEV. The CDR3 runs 17 residues from the cysteine to the phenylalanine. Only CDR3 DNA is held: 51 bases, read in frame from base 1. TRB repertoires were amplified from approximately 250-500 ng of genomic DNA extracted from blood. The chain is assembled from TRBV27 and TRBJ1-6; TRBD1 is a possible D gene, resting on 6 matching bases. The sequenced sample consisted of blood. This receptor was obtained from a human donor who had recovered from COVID-19. The DNA is TGTGCCAGCAGCCACGGGGCGGGGGCGTACTATAATTCACCCCTCCACTTT. Translated, this is CASSHGAGAYYNSPLHF.